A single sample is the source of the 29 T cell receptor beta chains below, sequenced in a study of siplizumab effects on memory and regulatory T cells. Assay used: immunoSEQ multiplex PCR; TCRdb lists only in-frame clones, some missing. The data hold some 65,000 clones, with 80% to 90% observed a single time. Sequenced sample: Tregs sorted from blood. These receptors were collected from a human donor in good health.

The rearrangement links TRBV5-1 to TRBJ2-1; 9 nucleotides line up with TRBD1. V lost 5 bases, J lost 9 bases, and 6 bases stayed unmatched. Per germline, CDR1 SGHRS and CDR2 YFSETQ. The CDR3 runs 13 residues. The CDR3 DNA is TGCGCCAGCAGGGGGGACAGGGTGGCTGAGCAGTTCTTC. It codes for CASRGDRVAEQFF.

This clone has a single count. For the CDR3, the DNA is TGTGCCAGTAGTATAGGCACCCCGCGGAGCGGGAGTTCCAATGAGCAGTTCTTC. Translated: CASSIGTPRSGSSNEQFF. The chain has TRBV19 and TRBJ2-1; TRBD2 aligns across 8 bases. Germline lookup yields CDR1 LNHDA and CDR2 SQIVND (reference sequence). J was trimmed by 6 bases and V by 1 base; bases with no gene match: 14. The CDR3 contains 18 residues.

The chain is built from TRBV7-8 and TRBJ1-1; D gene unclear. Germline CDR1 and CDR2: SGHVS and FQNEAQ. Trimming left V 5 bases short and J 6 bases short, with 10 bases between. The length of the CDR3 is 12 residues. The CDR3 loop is CASSLGPSEAFF. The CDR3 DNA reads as TGTGCCAGCAGCCTAGGTCCGTCTGAAGCTTTCTTT.

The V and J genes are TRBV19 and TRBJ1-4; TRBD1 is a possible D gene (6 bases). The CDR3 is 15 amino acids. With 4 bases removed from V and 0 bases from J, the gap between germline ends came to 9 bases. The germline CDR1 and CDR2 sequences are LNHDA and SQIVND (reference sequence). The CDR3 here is CASSTQGATNEKLFF. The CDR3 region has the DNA TGTGCCAGTAGTACACAGGGTGCAACTAATGAAAAACTGTTTTTT.

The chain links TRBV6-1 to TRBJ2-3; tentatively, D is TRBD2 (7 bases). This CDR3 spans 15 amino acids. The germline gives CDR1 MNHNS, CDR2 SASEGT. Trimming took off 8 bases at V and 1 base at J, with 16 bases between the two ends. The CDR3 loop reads CASRRGARGTDTQYF. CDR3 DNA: TGTGCCAGCCGTCGGGGGGCAAGGGGCACAGATACGCAGTATTTT.

CDR3 in amino acids: CASSVVSGNTIYF. The CDR3 DNA reads TGTGCCAGCAGTGTGGTCTCTGGAAACACCATATATTTT. J is TRBJ1-3 and V is TRBV2; D gene uncertain. The CDR3 is 13 residues long. V was shortened by 4 bases and J by 0 bases, with 4 bases between the two germline ends. CDR1 and CDR2 from the germline V gene are SNHLY and FYNNEI.

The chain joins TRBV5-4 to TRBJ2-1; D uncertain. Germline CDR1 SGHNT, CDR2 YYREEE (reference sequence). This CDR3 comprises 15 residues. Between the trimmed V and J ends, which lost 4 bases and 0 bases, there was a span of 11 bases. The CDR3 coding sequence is TGTGCCAGCAGCCTCGGATCTGCCTCCTACAATGAGCAGTTCTTC. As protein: CASSLGSASYNEQFF.

CDR3 coding DNA: TGTGCCACGGCGACAGGGGATGGCTACGAGCAGTACTTC. This sequence encodes CATATGDGYEQYF. V gene TRBV11-3 combines with J gene TRBJ2-7; the match to TRBD1 covers 8 bases. The germline V gene encodes CDR1 SGHNT and CDR2 YENEEA. This CDR3 region has 13 residues. V gave up 10 bases and J gave up 3 bases; unmatched junction bases: 8.

The CDR3 coding sequence is TGCGCCAGCAGCTGGGGTAGGACAGAGAATGAAAAACTGTTTTTT. Translated: CASSWGRTENEKLFF. The chain employs TRBV5-1 and TRBJ1-4; a weak D match, TRBD1 (6 bases). The V end lost 3 bases, the J end lost 5 bases, and 14 bases lay between the germline ends. The CDR3 covers 15 residues. Germline values: CDR1 SGHRS, CDR2 YFSETQ.

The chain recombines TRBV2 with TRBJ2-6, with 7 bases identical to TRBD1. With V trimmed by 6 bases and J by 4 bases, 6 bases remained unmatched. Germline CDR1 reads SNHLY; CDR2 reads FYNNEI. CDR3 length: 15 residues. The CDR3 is CASRVDRAGANVLTF. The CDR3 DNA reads TGTGCCAGCAGGGTCGACAGGGCCGGGGCCAACGTCCTGACTTTC.

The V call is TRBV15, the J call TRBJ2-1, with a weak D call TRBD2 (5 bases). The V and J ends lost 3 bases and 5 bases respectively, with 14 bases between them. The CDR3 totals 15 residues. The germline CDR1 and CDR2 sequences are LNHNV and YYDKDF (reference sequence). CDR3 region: CATSSGVDRHNEQFF. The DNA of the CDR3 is TGTGCCACCAGCAGCGGGGTTGACCGGCACAATGAGCAGTTCTTC. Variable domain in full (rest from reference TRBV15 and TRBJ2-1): DAMVIQNPRYQVTQFGKPVTLSCSQTLNHNVMYWYQQKSSQAPKLLFHYYDKDFNNEADTPDNFQSRRPNTSFCFLDIRSPGLGDTAMYLCATSSGVDRHNEQFFGPGTRLTVL.

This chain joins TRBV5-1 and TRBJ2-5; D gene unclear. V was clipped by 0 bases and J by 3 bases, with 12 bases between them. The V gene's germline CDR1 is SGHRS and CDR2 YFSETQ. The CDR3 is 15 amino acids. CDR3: CASSLEWPYEETQYF. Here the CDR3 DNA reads TGCGCCAGCAGCTTGGAGTGGCCATACGAAGAGACCCAGTACTTC.

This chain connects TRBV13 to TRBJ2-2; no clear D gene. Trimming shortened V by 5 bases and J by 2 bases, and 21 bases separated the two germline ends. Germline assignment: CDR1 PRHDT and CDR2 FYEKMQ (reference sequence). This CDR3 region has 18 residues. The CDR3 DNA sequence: TGTGCCAGCAGCCTCCGGCCGTTGGCGGACCGAAACACCGGGGAGCTGTTTTTT. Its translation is CASSLRPLADRNTGELFF.

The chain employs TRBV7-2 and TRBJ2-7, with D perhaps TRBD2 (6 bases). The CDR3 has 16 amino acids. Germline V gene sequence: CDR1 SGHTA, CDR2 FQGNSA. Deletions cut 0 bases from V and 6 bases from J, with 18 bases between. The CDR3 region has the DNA TGTGCCAGCAGCTTAGCGGGCTCTTTAGGGACTCGCGAGCAGTACTTC. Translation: CASSLAGSLGTREQYF.

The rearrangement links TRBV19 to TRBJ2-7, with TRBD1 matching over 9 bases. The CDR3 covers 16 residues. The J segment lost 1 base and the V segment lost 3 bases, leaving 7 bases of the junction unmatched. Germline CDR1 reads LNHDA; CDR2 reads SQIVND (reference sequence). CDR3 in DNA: TGTGCCAGTAGTATTCTTTACGGGACAGGGTCCTACGAGCAGTACTTC. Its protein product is CASSILYGTGSYEQYF.

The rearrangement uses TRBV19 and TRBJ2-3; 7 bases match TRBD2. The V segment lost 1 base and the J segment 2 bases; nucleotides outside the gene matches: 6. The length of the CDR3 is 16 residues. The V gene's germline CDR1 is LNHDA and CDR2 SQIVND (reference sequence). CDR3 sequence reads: CASSIGAGTNTDTQYF. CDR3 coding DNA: TGTGCCAGTAGTATAGGTGCCGGGACTAACACAGATACGCAGTATTTT.

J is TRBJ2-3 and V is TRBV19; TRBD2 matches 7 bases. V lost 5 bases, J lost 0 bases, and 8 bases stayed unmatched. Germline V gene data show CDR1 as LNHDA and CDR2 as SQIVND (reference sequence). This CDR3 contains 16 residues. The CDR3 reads CASSPTSAFSTDTQYF. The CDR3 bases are TGTGCCAGTAGTCCTACTAGCGCTTTTAGCACAGATACGCAGTATTTT.

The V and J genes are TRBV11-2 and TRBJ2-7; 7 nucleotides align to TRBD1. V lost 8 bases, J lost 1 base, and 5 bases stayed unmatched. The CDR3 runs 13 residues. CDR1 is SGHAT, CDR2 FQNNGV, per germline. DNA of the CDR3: TGTGCCAGCTCAGGGGGTAGGTCCTACGAGCAGTACTTC. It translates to CASSGGRSYEQYF.

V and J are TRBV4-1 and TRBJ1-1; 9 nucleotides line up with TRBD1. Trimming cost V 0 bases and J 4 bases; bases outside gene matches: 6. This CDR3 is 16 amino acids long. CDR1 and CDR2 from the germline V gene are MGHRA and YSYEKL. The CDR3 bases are TGCGCCAGCAGCCAAGAAGGGACAGGGTGGACCACTGAAGCTTTCTTT. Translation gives CASSQEGTGWTTEAFF.

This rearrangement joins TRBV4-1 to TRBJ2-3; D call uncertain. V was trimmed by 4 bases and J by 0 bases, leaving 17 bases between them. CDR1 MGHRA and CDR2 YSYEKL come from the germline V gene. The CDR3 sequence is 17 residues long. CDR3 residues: CASSPRGIQTSTDTQYF. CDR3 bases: TGCGCCAGCAGCCCCCGTGGGATACAGACTAGCACAGATACGCAGTATTTT.

CDR3 in DNA: TGTGCCAGCTCACTTGGGACTAGCTACGAGCAGTACTTC. Its translation: CASSLGTSYEQYF. The rearrangement joins TRBV18 to TRBJ2-5, with 8 bases aligning to TRBD2. The closer fit of TRBJ2-7 to the DNA end suggests the J call may be wrong. The CDR3 runs 13 residues. CDR1 is KGHSH, CDR2 LQKENI, per germline.

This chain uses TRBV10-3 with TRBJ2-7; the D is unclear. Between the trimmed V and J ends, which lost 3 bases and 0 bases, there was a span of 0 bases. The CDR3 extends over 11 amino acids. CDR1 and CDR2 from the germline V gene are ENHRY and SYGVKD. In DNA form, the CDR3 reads TGTGCCATCAGTGACTCCTACGAGCAGTACTTC. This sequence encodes CAISDSYEQYF.

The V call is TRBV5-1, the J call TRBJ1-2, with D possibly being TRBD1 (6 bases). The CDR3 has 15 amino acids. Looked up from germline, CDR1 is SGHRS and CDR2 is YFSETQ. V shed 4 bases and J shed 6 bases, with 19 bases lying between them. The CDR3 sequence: CASSAGHGGFHGYTF. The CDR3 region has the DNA TGCGCCAGCAGCGCGGGTCATGGGGGCTTCCATGGCTACACCTTC.

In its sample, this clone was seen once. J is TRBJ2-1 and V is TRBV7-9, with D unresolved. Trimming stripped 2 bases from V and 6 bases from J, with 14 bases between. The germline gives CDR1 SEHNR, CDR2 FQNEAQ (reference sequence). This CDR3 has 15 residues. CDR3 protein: CASSLPWRQFNEQFF. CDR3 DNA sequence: TGTGCCAGCAGCTTACCATGGCGGCAATTCAATGAGCAGTTCTTC.

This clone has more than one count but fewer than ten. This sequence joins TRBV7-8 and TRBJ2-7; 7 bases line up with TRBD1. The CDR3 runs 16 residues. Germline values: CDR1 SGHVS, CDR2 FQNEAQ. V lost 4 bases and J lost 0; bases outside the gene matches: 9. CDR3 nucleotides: TGTGCCAGCAGCTCTGGACAGGCCCTGAGCTCCTACGAGCAGTACTTC. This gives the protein CASSSGQALSSYEQYF.

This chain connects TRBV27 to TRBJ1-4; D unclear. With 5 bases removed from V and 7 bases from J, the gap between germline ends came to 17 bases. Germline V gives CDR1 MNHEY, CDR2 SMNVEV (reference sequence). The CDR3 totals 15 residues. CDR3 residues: CASSPREGSGEKLFF. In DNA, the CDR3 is TGTGCCAGCAGTCCCCGGGAGGGCTCAGGTGAAAAACTGTTTTTT.

The CDR3 DNA follows: TGTGCCAGCAGCTTGGACATGAACACTGAAGCTTTCTTT. It encodes CASSLDMNTEAFF. The rearrangement uses TRBV7-9 and TRBJ1-1; maybe TRBD1 (5 bases). Germline V CDR1 and CDR2: SEHNR, FQNEAQ (reference sequence). The CDR3 runs to 13 residues. The V gene lost 3 bases and the J gene lost 0 bases, with 5 bases spanning the gap.

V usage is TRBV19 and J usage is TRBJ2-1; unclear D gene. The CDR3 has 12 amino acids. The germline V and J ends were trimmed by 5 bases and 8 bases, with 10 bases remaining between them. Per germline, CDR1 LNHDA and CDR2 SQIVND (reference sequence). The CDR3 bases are TGTGCCAGTAGTCCGTCCCCTCATGAGCAGTTCTTC. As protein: CASSPSPHEQFF.

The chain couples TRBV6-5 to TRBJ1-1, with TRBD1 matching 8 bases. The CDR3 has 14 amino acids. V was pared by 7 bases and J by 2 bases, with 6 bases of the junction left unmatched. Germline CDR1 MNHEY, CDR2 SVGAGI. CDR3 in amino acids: CASKPGGLNTEAFF. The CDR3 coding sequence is TGTGCCAGCAAGCCAGGGGGCTTAAACACTGAAGCTTTCTTT.